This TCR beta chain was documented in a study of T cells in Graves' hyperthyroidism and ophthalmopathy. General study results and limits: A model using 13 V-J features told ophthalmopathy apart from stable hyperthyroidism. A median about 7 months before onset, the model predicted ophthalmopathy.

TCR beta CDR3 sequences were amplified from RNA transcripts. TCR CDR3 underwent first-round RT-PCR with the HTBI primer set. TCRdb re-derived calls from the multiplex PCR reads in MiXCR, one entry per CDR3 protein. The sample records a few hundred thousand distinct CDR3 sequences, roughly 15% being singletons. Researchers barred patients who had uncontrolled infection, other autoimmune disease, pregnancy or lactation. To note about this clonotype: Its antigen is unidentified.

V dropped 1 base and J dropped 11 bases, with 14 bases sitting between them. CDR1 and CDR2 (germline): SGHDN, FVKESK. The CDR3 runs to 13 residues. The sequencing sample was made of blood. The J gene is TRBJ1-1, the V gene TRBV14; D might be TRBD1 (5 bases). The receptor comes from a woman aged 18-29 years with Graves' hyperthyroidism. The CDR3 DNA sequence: TGTGCCAGCAGCCAAGTCCCTCCCCGGGGGGCTTTCTTT. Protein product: CASSQVPPRGAFF. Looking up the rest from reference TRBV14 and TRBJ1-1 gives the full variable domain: EAGVTQFPSHSVIEKGQTVTLRCDPISGHDNLYWYRRVMGKEIKFLLHFVKESKQDESGMPNNRFLAERTGGTYSTLKVQPAELEDSGVYFCASSQVPPRGAFFGQGTRLTVV.